The TCR beta chain described here comes from a study of cytomegalovirus exposure and HLA in healthy donors. Regarding this clone: Its matching antigen is unknown.

Germline V gene sequence: CDR1 SEHNR, CDR2 FQNEAQ (reference sequence). The V end lost 5 bases, the J end lost 4 bases, and 17 bases lay between the germline ends. This CDR3 region has 15 residues. The study's findings and limits: Later analysis associated a missense DCLRE1C variant with TCR beta V- and J-gene trimming. TCR beta V segments were, for the most part, productive about 87% or about 30% of the time in an earlier analysis.

The PCR had 60 Vbeta and 13 Jbeta primers. The protocol was immunoSEQ multiplex PCR, while the TCRdb copy is restricted to in-frame clones and leaves out a portion. The sample holds 160,000 or so clones, 60% to 85% seen once. The sequence came from a woman younger than 45 in good health and CMV-seronegative. Sequencing was done on a sample of PBMCs. This chain links TRBV7-9 with TRBJ1-2, with D maybe TRBD1 (6 bases). The CDR3 DNA follows: TGTGCCAGCAGCCTCCGACAGGACCCCCGCTATGGCTACACCTTC. Protein: CASSLRQDPRYGYTF.